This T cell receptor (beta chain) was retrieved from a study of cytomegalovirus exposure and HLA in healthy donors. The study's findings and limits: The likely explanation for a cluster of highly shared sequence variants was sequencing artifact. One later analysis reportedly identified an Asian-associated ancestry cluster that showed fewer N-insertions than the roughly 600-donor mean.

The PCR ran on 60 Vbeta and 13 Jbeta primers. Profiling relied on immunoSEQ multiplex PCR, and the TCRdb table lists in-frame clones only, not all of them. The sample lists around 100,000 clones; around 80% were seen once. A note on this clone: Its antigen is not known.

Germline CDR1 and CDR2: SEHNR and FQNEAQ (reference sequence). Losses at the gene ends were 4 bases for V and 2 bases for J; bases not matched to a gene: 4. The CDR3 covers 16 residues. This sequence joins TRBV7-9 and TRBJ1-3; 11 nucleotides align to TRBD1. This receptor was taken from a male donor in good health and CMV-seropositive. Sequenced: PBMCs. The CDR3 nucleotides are TGTGCCAGCAGCTCGTGGACAGGGGGCCCTGGAAACACCATATATTTT. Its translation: CASSSWTGGPGNTIYF.